A selection of T cell receptor beta chains follows, all from one sample in a study of T cells in Graves' hyperthyroidism and ophthalmopathy. One entry per CDR3 protein results from TCRdb running MiXCR on the multiplex PCR reads. Of a few hundred thousand distinct CDR3 sequences listed, roughly 18% are singletons. The sample comprised blood. These receptors originate from a woman aged 50 to 65 with Graves' hyperthyroidism. Each CDR3 is given with its conserved first and last residue.

v_call	cdr3_aa
TRBV7-8	CASSLEFGSSYNEQFF
TRBV20-1	CSARPPASPNYGYTF
TRBV9	CASSVAPNYGYTF
TRBV19	CATQTGQGQPQHF
TRBV29-1	CSVGGEGTEAFF
TRBV2	CASKEQLSTDTQYF
TRBV30	CAWSPWDEKTQYF
TRBV20-1	CSARDGTGLSGELFF
TRBV2	CASSGTSLGGLQYF
TRBV20-1	CSAGGVSYNEQFF
TRBV6-1	CASSDTGGAWEQYF
TRBV5-1	CASSPMDATGANVLTF
TRBV6-5	CASSYSKEGEGPLHF
TRBV5-5	CASSLYPGSSTDTQYF
TRBV5-5	CASSLRDRGHLGYGYTF
TRBV6-1	CASRPREWGHEQYF
TRBV28	CASSFNGYQQNSYEQYF
TRBV11-2	CASSFSSGGVQFF
TRBV9	CASSVKSGGYNEQFF
TRBV6-1	CASSPRTSPQTGELFF
TRBV19	CASSKGVFRDTGSYEQYF
TRBV20-1	CSARVPTESSGNTIYF
TRBV7-9	CASSLVGLQETQYF
TRBV12-3/TRBV12-4	CASSQTGGGQPQHF
TRBV27	CASSKGVPGASSTDTQYF
TRBV19	CASRPWQGGMNTEAFF
TRBV3-1	CASSQQVGSYNEQFF
TRBV5-1	CASSLRTPGRGTEAFF
TRBV2	CASRGDRVFEQYF
TRBV3-1	CASSYRERTDTQYF
TRBV2	CASSAGTGGQFF
TRBV9	CASSVEGHSGNTIYF
TRBV2	CASSGQQLGQPQHF
TRBV7-8	CASSGETGSSSYNEQFF
TRBV11-2	CASSSRRGGTAGANVLTF
TRBV6-1	CASSRRDRGLPLGANVLTF
TRBV3-1	CASSSSTGELFF
TRBV11-2	CASSLGLAGNYNEQFF
TRBV9	CASRAEVGTEAFF
TRBV28	CASSLRSRKRGDTGELFF
TRBV24-1	CATSDKGQGVQPQHF
TRBV9	CASSPGTGVSNQPQHF
TRBV13	CASSQYGTRGSKDTQYF
TRBV6-2/TRBV6-3	CASSYSTGDATPLHF